Below are 9 T cell receptor beta chains sequenced from a single sample in a study of cytomegalovirus exposure and HLA in healthy donors. PCR primers comprised 60 Vbeta and 13 Jbeta primers. Only in-frame clones appear in the TCRdb table, and some are missing; sequencing was by immunoSEQ multiplex PCR. The profile shows some 200,000 clones, over 65% of them singletons. Material for sequencing was PBMCs. Receptors were obtained from a man younger than 30 in good health and CMV-seronegative.

The DNA of the CDR3 is TGTGCCAGCTCACCGTCGAGAGGGACAGGAGGATCTGGGGCCAACGTCCTGACTTTC. As protein: CASSPSRGTGGSGANVLTF. V usage is TRBV18 and J usage is TRBJ2-6; 8 bases match TRBD1. J was trimmed by 1 base and V by 3 bases; bases with no gene match: 11. There are 19 residues in the CDR3. Germline V CDR1 and CDR2: KGHSH, LQKENI.

This clone was found a few times. The chain joins TRBV28 to TRBJ1-5; D is possibly TRBD1 (6 bases). Trimming left V 6 bases short and J 1 base short, with 10 bases between. Germline V gene data show CDR1 as MDHEN and CDR2 as SYDVKM. The length of the CDR3 is 14 residues. In DNA, the CDR3 is TGTGCCAGCAGCCGAGACAGGAGCAATCAGCCCCAGCATTTT. Amino acid sequence: CASSRDRSNQPQHF.

This clone was detected only a few times. The genes are TRBV2 and TRBJ1-1; TRBD1 agrees at 8 bases. V shed 6 bases and J 11 bases; nucleotides not matched to a gene: 17. This CDR3 is built from 15 residues. Germline values: CDR1 SNHLY, CDR2 FYNNEI. This CDR3 is CASRGVRGPDPRAFF. CDR3 nucleotide sequence: TGTGCCAGCAGGGGGGTCAGGGGGCCGGACCCGAGGGCTTTCTTT.

The chain employs TRBV28 and TRBJ1-1; TRBD1 matches at 7 bases. The CDR3 is 15 residues long. V was pared by 3 bases and J by 3 bases, with 7 bases of the junction left unmatched. Looked up from germline, CDR1 is MDHEN and CDR2 is SYDVKM. CDR3 bases: TGTGCCAGCAGTTTCATCCGAGACAGGGACACTGAAGCTTTCTTT. This codes for CASSFIRDRDTEAFF.

The gene calls are TRBV30 and TRBJ1-2, with unresolved D. Trimming shortened V by 0 bases and J by 8 bases, and 22 bases separated the two germline ends. Germline CDR1 GTSNPN, CDR2 SVGIG (reference sequence). The CDR3 is made up of 16 amino acids. The CDR3, as DNA: TGTGCCTGGAGTGTAGAGCGTGTGACTTCCATTGGAGGCTACACCTTC. This gives the protein CAWSVERVTSIGGYTF.

The chain employs TRBV5-1 and TRBJ2-3, with D possibly TRBD2 on 6 matching bases. CDR1 and CDR2 from the germline V gene are SGHRS and YFSETQ. This CDR3 is built from 15 residues. V gave up 5 bases and J gave up 0 bases, with 13 bases separating them. The CDR3 DNA reads TGCGCCAGCAGTCGGAGCGGGCCTAGCACAGATACGCAGTATTTT. Protein sequence: CASSRSGPSTDTQYF.

On this clone: The identical CDR3 is also encoded by other nucleotide sequences in the sample. J is TRBJ2-1 and V is TRBV5-1; 11 bases match TRBD2. Germline CDR1 SGHRS, CDR2 YFSETQ. This CDR3 has 15 amino acids. The trim removed 2 bases at V and 7 bases at J, leaving 5 bases unmatched. The CDR3 is CASSFSGRASNEQFF. CDR3 nucleotides: TGCGCCAGCAGCTTTAGCGGGAGGGCCTCTAATGAGCAGTTCTTC.

The chain is built from TRBV6-5 and TRBJ1-5, with D unclear. This CDR3 is 11 amino acids long. CDR1 MNHEY and CDR2 SVGAGI come from the germline V gene. V gave up 7 bases and J gave up 7 bases, with 8 bases separating them. The CDR3 sequence is CASIEGQPQHF. Written as DNA, the CDR3 is TGTGCCAGCATAGAGGGACAGCCCCAGCATTTT.

This chain joins TRBV28 and TRBJ1-1, with D maybe TRBD1 (6 bases). The V gene's germline CDR1 is MDHEN and CDR2 SYDVKM. CDR3 length: 15 amino acids. The ends were cut back, 1 base at V and 5 bases at J, with 14 bases in the middle. The CDR3 here is CASSLLGARGTEAFF. The CDR3 DNA follows: TGTGCCAGCAGTTTATTGGGGGCCAGGGGTACTGAAGCTTTCTTT.